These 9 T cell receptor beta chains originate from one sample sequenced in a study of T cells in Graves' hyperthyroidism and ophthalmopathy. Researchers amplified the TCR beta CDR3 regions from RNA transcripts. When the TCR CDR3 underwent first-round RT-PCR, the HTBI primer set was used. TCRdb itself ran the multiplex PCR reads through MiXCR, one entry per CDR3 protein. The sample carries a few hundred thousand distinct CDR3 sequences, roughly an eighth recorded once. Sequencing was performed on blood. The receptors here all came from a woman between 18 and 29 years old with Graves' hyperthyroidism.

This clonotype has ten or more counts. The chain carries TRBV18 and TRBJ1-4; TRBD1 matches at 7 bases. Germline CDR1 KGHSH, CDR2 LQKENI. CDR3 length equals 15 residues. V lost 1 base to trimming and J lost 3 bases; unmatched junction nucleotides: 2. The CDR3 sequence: CASSPLQGSNEKLFF. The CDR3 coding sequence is TGTGCCAGCTCACCACTACAGGGGTCTAATGAAAAACTGTTTTTT.

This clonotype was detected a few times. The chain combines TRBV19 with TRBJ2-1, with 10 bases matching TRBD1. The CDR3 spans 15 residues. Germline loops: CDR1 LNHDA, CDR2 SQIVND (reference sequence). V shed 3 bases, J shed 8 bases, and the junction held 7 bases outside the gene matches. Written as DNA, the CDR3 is TGTGCCAGTAGTATCTCGGGACAGGGGTTCGATGAGCAGTTCTTC. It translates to CASSISGQGFDEQFF. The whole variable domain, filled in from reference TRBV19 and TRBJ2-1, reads DGGITQSPKYLFRKEGQNVTLSCEQNLNHDAMYWYRQDPGQGLRLIYYSQIVNDFQKGDIAEGYSVSREKKESFPLTVTSAQKNPTAFYLCASSISGQGFDEQFFGPGTRLTVL.

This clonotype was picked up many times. Written as DNA, the CDR3 is TGTGCCAGTAGTTCCATGGGGCGGGGCAGCACAGATACGCAGTATTTT. It translates to CASSSMGRGSTDTQYF. The genes are TRBV19 and TRBJ2-3; D may be TRBD2 (6 bases). V was trimmed by 5 bases and J by 0 bases, leaving 15 bases between them. Per the germline V gene, CDR1 is LNHDA and CDR2 is SQIVND (reference sequence). The CDR3 sequence is 16 residues long.

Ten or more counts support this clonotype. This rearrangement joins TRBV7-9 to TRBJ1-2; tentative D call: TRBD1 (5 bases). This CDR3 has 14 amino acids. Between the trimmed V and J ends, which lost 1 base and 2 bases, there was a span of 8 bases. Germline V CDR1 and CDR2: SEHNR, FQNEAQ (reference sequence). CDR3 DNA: TGTGCCAGCAGCTTAGTGGGGGAAAACTATGGCTACACCTTC. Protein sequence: CASSLVGENYGYTF. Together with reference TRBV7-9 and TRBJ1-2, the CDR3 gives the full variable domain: DTGVSQNPRHKITKRGQNVTFRCDPISEHNRLYWYRQTLGQGPEFLTYFQNEAQLEKSRLLSDRFSAERPKGSFSTLEIQRTEQGDSAMYLCASSLVGENYGYTFGSGTRLTVV.

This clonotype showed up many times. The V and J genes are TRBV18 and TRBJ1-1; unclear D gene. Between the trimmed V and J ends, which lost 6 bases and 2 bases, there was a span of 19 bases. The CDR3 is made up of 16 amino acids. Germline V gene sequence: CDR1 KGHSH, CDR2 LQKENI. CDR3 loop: CASSQSGRWGNTEAFF. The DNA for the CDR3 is TGTGCCAGCTCCCAGTCCGGGCGGTGGGGTAACACTGAAGCTTTCTTT.

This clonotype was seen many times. Here the CDR3 reads CAWSTGWETEAFF. The CDR3 DNA follows: TGTGCCTGGAGCACGGGGTGGGAGACTGAAGCTTTCTTT. The chain couples TRBV30 to TRBJ1-1; D unresolved. V gave up 3 bases and J gave up 5 bases, with 13 bases separating them. CDR1 GTSNPN and CDR2 SVGIG come from the germline V gene (reference sequence). CDR3 length: 13 residues.

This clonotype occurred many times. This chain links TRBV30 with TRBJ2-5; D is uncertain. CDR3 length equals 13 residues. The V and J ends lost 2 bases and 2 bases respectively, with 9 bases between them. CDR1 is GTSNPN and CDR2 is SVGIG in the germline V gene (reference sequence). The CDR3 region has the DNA TGTGCCTGGAGTATAGGCAGTCAAGAGACCCAGTACTTC. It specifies CAWSIGSQETQYF.

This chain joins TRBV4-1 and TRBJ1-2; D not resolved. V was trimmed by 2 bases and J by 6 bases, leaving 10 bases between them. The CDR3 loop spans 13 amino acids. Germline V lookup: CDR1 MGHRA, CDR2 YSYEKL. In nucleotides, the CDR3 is TGCGCCAGCAGCCAAACCCTGGAGAATGGCTACACCTTC. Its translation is CASSQTLENGYTF.

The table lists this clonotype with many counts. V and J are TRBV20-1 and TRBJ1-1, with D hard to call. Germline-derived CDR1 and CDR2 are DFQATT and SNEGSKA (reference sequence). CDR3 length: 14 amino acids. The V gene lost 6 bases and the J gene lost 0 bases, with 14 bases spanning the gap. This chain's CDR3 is CSAYVSPLNTEAFF. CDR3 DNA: TGCAGTGCGTATGTGAGCCCTTTGAACACTGAAGCTTTCTTT.